Below, 29 T cell receptor beta chains from the same sample are listed, as sequenced in a study of CD8 T cells in Susac syndrome. Random hexamers primed reverse transcription of about 0.5 to 1 ug RNA. One entry per CDR3 protein, called by TCRdb with MiXCR from the immunoSEQ multiplex PCR reads. The sample contains 51,000 or so distinct CDR3 sequences, roughly 93% of which appear only once. Sequencing was performed on CD8+ T cells from PBMCs. Receptor source: a human donor in good health.

DNA of the CDR3: TGTGCCAGCGCGTGGACAGCTGAAATAGAGACCCAGTACTTC. Protein: CASAWTAEIETQYF. The J gene is TRBJ2-5, the V gene TRBV2, with a possible D match to TRBD1 (6 bases). Germline CDR1 and CDR2: SNHLY and FYNNEI. CDR3 length: 14 residues. Trimming left V 8 bases short and J 4 bases short, with 17 bases between.

The CDR3 region has the DNA TGCAGCGTTGAAGAGTTCTCGGCTAACTATGGCTACACCTTC. The encoded protein is CSVEEFSANYGYTF. The J gene is TRBJ1-2, the V gene TRBV29-1; D call uncertain. CDR1 is SQVTM and CDR2 is ANQGSEA in the germline V gene. This CDR3 comprises 14 residues. Trimming pared 0 bases from V and 0 bases from J, leaving 8 bases between.

V and J are TRBV3-1 and TRBJ1-1; D unclear. Germline lookup yields CDR1 LGHDT and CDR2 YNNKEL (reference sequence). The V and J ends lost 6 bases and 1 base respectively, with 6 bases between them. This CDR3 has 12 amino acids. The CDR3 loop reads CASSRSNTEAFF. The CDR3 nucleotides read TGTGCCAGCAGTCGATCGAACACTGAAGCTTTCTTT.

The chain uses TRBV27 and TRBJ2-7; perhaps TRBD2 as D (5 bases). The germline V and J ends were trimmed by 1 base and 1 base, with 8 bases remaining between them. Germline values: CDR1 MNHEY, CDR2 SMNVEV (reference sequence). The CDR3 is 14 residues long. The CDR3 DNA follows: TGTGCCAGCAGTTTATTTCCGGGATCCTACGAGCAGTACTTC. It encodes CASSLFPGSYEQYF.

The chain uses TRBV5-4 and TRBJ2-3; D remains ambiguous. Germline V lookup: CDR1 SGHNT, CDR2 YYREEE (reference sequence). The CDR3 totals 16 residues. Deletions cut 0 bases from V and 1 base from J, with 12 bases between. This CDR3 is CASSLARIAGTDTQYF. The CDR3 DNA reads TGTGCCAGCAGCTTGGCCCGGATTGCAGGCACAGATACGCAGTATTTT.

The rearrangement links TRBV2 to TRBJ2-7; tentatively, D is TRBD2 (6 bases). The V and J ends lost 3 bases and 4 bases respectively, with 10 bases between them. The germline gives CDR1 SNHLY, CDR2 FYNNEI. This CDR3 is 13 amino acids long. In DNA, the CDR3 is TGTGCCAGCAGTGACGCGGGGATGTACGAGCAGTACTTC. It translates to CASSDAGMYEQYF.

J is TRBJ2-1 and V is TRBV25-1, with D perhaps TRBD2 (6 bases). V gave up 1 base and J gave up 6 bases, with 7 bases separating them. This CDR3 contains 13 residues. The germline gives CDR1 MGHDK, CDR2 SYGVNS. In DNA, the CDR3 is TGTGCCAGCAGTGAATGGGACTTCAATGAGCAGTTCTTC. This translates into CASSEWDFNEQFF.

J is TRBJ2-7 and V is TRBV7-2; D is ambiguous. CDR3 length: 14 residues. Germline V CDR1 and CDR2: SGHTA, FQGNSA. Trimming removed 4 bases at V and 3 bases at J, with 13 bases between. The CDR3 reads CASSSTPTLYEQYF. The DNA of the CDR3 is TGTGCCAGCAGCTCGACACCCACCCTCTACGAGCAGTACTTC.

The V call is TRBV6-5, the J call TRBJ1-2; 9 bases fit TRBD1. This CDR3 is built from 14 residues. The V segment lost 6 bases and the J segment 3 bases; nucleotides outside the gene matches: 5. The V gene's germline CDR1 is MNHEY and CDR2 SVGAGI. CDR3 bases: TGTGCCAGCAGAACACAGGGGGCCTACTATGGCTACACCTTC. Protein: CASRTQGAYYGYTF.

As DNA, the CDR3 is TGCGCCAGCAGCCAAGGAATCACGAACTATGGCTACACCTTC. This sequence encodes CASSQGITNYGYTF. The chain joins TRBV4-1 to TRBJ1-2; no clear D gene. Germline V gene data show CDR1 as MGHRA and CDR2 as YSYEKL. Trimming took 1 base from V and 2 from J, leaving 8 bases between them. The CDR3 has 14 amino acids.

The genes are TRBV7-9 and TRBJ1-2; the match to TRBD1 covers 8 bases. Germline values: CDR1 SEHNR, CDR2 FQNEAQ (reference sequence). V shed 5 bases, J shed 6 bases, and the junction held 8 bases outside the gene matches. This CDR3 comprises 14 residues. The chain's CDR3 is CASSQGTGGDGYTF. As DNA, the CDR3 is TGTGCCAGCAGCCAAGGGACAGGAGGGGATGGCTACACCTTC. The whole variable domain, filled in from reference TRBV7-9 and TRBJ1-2, reads DTGVSQNPRHKITKRGQNVTFRCDPISEHNRLYWYRQTLGQGPEFLTYFQNEAQLEKSRLLSDRFSAERPKGSFSTLEIQRTEQGDSAMYLCASSQGTGGDGYTFGSGTRLTVV.

The chain couples TRBV25-1 to TRBJ2-7, with a weak D call TRBD1 (6 bases). CDR1 MGHDK and CDR2 SYGVNS come from the germline V gene. Trimming left V 4 bases short and J 5 bases short, with 18 bases between. This CDR3 is built from 15 residues. The CDR3 is CASSANRDSWDEQYF. DNA of the CDR3: TGTGCCAGCAGTGCGAACAGGGATTCGTGGGACGAGCAGTACTTC.

J is TRBJ2-3 and V is TRBV4-1, with 8 bases fitting TRBD1. This CDR3 is 15 amino acids long. J was trimmed by 1 base and V by 4 bases; bases with no gene match: 4. Germline CDR1 is MGHRA and CDR2 is YSYEKL. The CDR3 DNA follows: TGCGCCAGCAGCCCCCCGGGACAGGGCACAGATACGCAGTATTTT. Amino acids: CASSPPGQGTDTQYF.

The chain recombines TRBV30 with TRBJ2-7; 9 bases fit TRBD1. This CDR3 is built from 16 residues. V shed 1 base and J 4 bases; nucleotides not matched to a gene: 11. Germline loops: CDR1 GTSNPN, CDR2 SVGIG (reference sequence). The CDR3 region has the DNA TGTGCCTGGAGTGGCAGAGGACAGGGGTCTGCGTACGAGCAGTACTTC. Translation gives CAWSGRGQGSAYEQYF. The whole variable domain, filled in from reference TRBV30 and TRBJ2-7, reads SQTIHQWPATLVQPVGSPLSLECTVEGTSNPNLYWYRQAAGRGLQLLFYSVGIGQISSEVPQNLSASRPQDRQFILSSKKLLLSDSGFYLCAWSGRGQGSAYEQYFGPGTRLTVT.

The V and J genes are TRBV19 and TRBJ2-2; D is undetermined. Trimming shortened V by 5 bases and J by 0 bases, and 13 bases separated the two germline ends. The CDR3 totals 16 residues. Germline V gene lookup returns CDR1 LNHDA and CDR2 SQIVND (reference sequence). The DNA of the CDR3 is TGTGCCAGTAGTCCGTCCCCCAGGCCGAACACCGGGGAGCTGTTTTTT. It is translated as CASSPSPRPNTGELFF.

J is TRBJ1-1 and V is TRBV29-1; tentative D call: TRBD1 (6 bases). Trimming stripped 4 bases from V and 8 bases from J, with 11 bases between. Germline V CDR1 and CDR2: SQVTM, ANQGSEA. The CDR3 length is 11 residues. The CDR3 DNA reads as TGCAGCGTTGCGGAAGGGACAGAAGCTTTCTTT. As protein: CSVAEGTEAFF.

V and J are TRBV2 and TRBJ2-1; D is unclear. The CDR3 spans 15 residues. CDR1 SNHLY and CDR2 FYNNEI come from the germline V gene. The V end was cut by 6 bases, the J end by 1 base, with 13 bases between. The CDR3 loop is CASSGRSESYNEQFF. CDR3 DNA sequence: TGTGCCAGCAGCGGGCGTTCCGAATCCTACAATGAGCAGTTCTTC.

This chain links TRBV7-2 with TRBJ1-5; D unresolved. In germline, CDR1 is SGHTA, CDR2 FQGNSA. This CDR3 has 13 residues. V lost 8 bases, J lost 1 base, and 9 bases lay in between. CDR3 in amino acids: CASSPWSNQPQHF. The CDR3 DNA reads as TGTGCCAGCTCCCCATGGAGCAATCAGCCCCAGCATTTT. Filled out from reference TRBV7-2 and TRBJ1-5, the complete variable domain reads GAGVSQSPSNKVTEKGKDVELRCDPISGHTALYWYRQSLGQGLEFLIYFQGNSAPDKSGLPSDRFSAERTGGSVSTLTIQRTQQEDSAVYLCASSPWSNQPQHFGDGTRLSIL.

The genes are TRBV2 and TRBJ1-5, with 10 bases matching TRBD1. This CDR3 is built from 15 residues. CDR1 is SNHLY, CDR2 FYNNEI, per germline. After removal of 5 bases from V and 3 bases from J, the junction contained 4 bases not matched to a gene. CDR3 coding DNA: TGTGCCAGCAGTTTGGGACAGGGGACCAATCAGCCCCAGCATTTT. Encoded protein: CASSLGQGTNQPQHF.

The chain has TRBV18 and TRBJ1-4, with D perhaps matching TRBD1 (6 bases). This CDR3 has 15 residues. CDR1 is KGHSH and CDR2 is LQKENI in the germline V gene. V gave up 0 bases and J gave up 5 bases, with 10 bases separating them. CDR3 in DNA: TGTGCCAGCTCACCACCGTATGGACAGAATGAAAAACTGTTTTTT. Protein product: CASSPPYGQNEKLFF.

This rearrangement joins TRBV29-1 to TRBJ2-7, with D tentatively TRBD2 (6 bases). The CDR3 extends over 15 amino acids. V lost 1 base, J lost 2 bases, and 15 bases lay in between. CDR1 and CDR2 (germline): SQVTM, ANQGSEA. The CDR3 reads CSVEAAGGVAYEQYF. The CDR3 nucleotides are TGCAGCGTTGAAGCCGCCGGAGGGGTCGCCTACGAGCAGTACTTC.

This sequence joins TRBV29-1 and TRBJ2-7; maybe TRBD2 (6 bases). V lost 0 bases and J lost 3, with 12 bases in between. CDR3 length equals 14 residues. CDR1 and CDR2 from the germline V gene are SQVTM and ANQGSEA. The DNA of the CDR3 is TGCAGCGTTGAAGACCCCAGGACTAACTACGAGCAGTACTTC. Translation gives CSVEDPRTNYEQYF.

The genes are TRBV6-5 and TRBJ2-7; D is undetermined. Germline lookup yields CDR1 MNHEY and CDR2 SVGAGI. The V gene lost 0 bases and the J gene lost 3 bases, with 9 bases spanning the gap. The CDR3 consists of 14 residues. The DNA for the CDR3 is TGTGCCAGCAGTTACTCGGACCCTCACTACGAGCAGTACTTC. This sequence encodes CASSYSDPHYEQYF.

The chain carries TRBV27 and TRBJ2-2; 10 nucleotides line up with TRBD2. The CDR3 loop spans 17 amino acids. V shed 3 bases, J shed 5 bases, and the junction held 9 bases outside the gene matches. Germline CDR1 and CDR2: MNHEY and SMNVEV (reference sequence). This chain's CDR3 is CASSLTPTSGITGELFF. Written as DNA, the CDR3 is TGTGCCAGCAGTTTGACCCCTACTAGCGGGATTACCGGGGAGCTGTTTTTT.

V and J are TRBV27 and TRBJ2-1, with 7 bases lining up with TRBD2. The CDR3 spans 14 residues. V lost 6 bases, J lost 4 bases, and 6 bases stayed unmatched. Per the germline V gene, CDR1 is MNHEY and CDR2 is SMNVEV (reference sequence). The CDR3 DNA reads as TGTGCCAGCAGGGGGCTAGCGGTTTACAATGAGCAGTTCTTC. Its translation is CASRGLAVYNEQFF.

The J gene is TRBJ2-7, the V gene TRBV3-1; 7 bases are a match to TRBD1. Losses at the gene ends were 4 bases for V and 3 bases for J; bases not matched to a gene: 6. This CDR3 region has 14 residues. Germline V gene data show CDR1 as LGHDT and CDR2 as YNNKEL (reference sequence). The CDR3 is CASSLGTGVYEQYF. CDR3 sequence (DNA): TGTGCCAGCAGCCTCGGAACAGGGGTCTACGAGCAGTACTTC.

The chain couples TRBV6-4 to TRBJ2-2; 11 bases are shared with TRBD1. This CDR3 is built from 16 residues. Germline V gene data show CDR1 as MRHNA and CDR2 as SNTAGT. V gave up 0 bases and J gave up 7 bases; unmatched junction bases: 4. The CDR3 coding sequence is TGTGCCAGCAGTGACTCTGGACAGGGGGCAGTCGGGGAGCTGTTTTTT. Residues: CASSDSGQGAVGELFF.

CDR3 DNA sequence: TGCAGTGCTAGGGCAGGAGAACCCTACGAGCAGTACTTC. This codes for CSARAGEPYEQYF. The chain is built from TRBV20-1 and TRBJ2-7, with D unclear. Looked up from germline, CDR1 is DFQATT and CDR2 is SNEGSKA (reference sequence). The V gene lost 3 bases and the J gene lost 2 bases, with 11 bases spanning the gap. The length of the CDR3 is 13 residues.

The rearrangement joins TRBV19 to TRBJ2-7; D uncertain. CDR3 length: 13 amino acids. Germline lookup yields CDR1 LNHDA and CDR2 SQIVND (reference sequence). Trimming stripped 4 bases from V and 5 bases from J, with 12 bases between. The CDR3 spells CASSSYKVDEQYF. The CDR3 DNA reads as TGTGCCAGTAGTAGCTATAAAGTGGACGAGCAGTACTTC.